Below are 6 T cell receptor beta chains sequenced from a single sample in a study of regulatory T cells in long-lasting Graves disease. Regarding time point: newly diagnosed GD, antithyroid drugs for less than 3 months. Extracted PBMC RNA gave rise to the TCR library. Arm-PCR of CDR3 regions with iRepertoire HTBI primers generated TCR beta libraries. TCRdb independently ran MiXCR on the multiplex PCR reads; one entry per CDR3 protein. Of hundreds of thousands of distinct CDR3 sequences in the sample, around a sixth were seen once. Here the sequenced sample was peripheral blood mononuclear cells (PBMCs), taken at new diagnosis, from a patient treated with antithyroid drugs. Receptors originate from a female donor with Graves disease.

The sample holds one count of this clonotype. The chain links TRBV5-1 to TRBJ2-3; 9 nucleotides align to TRBD2. The CDR3 spans 14 residues. Germline CDR1 reads SGHRS; CDR2 reads YFSETQ. The trim removed 0 bases at V and 12 bases at J, leaving 8 bases unmatched. The CDR3 region is CASSLVSREGPQYF. The CDR3 region has the DNA TGCGCCAGCAGCTTGGTCTCGCGGGAGGGCCCACAGTATTTT. The entire variable domain, with the rest obtained from reference TRBV5-1 and TRBJ2-3, is as follows: KAGVTQTPRYLIKTRGQQVTLSCSPISGHRSVSWYQQTPGQGLQFLFEYFSETQRNKGNFPGRFSGRQFSNSRSEMNVSTLELGDSALYLCASSLVSREGPQYFGPGTRLTVL.

Points on this clonotype: It is likely a read error: a sequence one base away is far more abundant. The CDR3 does not end in the conserved phenylalanine or tryptophan, so this is likely a read error. The chain combines TRBV5-5 with TRBJ2-1; D tentatively fits TRBD1 or TRBD2 (6 bases each). The DNA matches TRBJ2-5 better at its end, which makes the J call doubtful. Germline CDR1 reads SGHKS; CDR2 reads YYEKEE (reference sequence). This CDR3 comprises 15 residues. The CDR3 here is CASSIKGGSRETQYS. The CDR3 bases are TGTGCCAGCAGCATCAAGGGGGGATCGAGGGAGACCCAGTACTCC.

The chain employs TRBV19 and TRBJ1-5, with D hard to call. Germline lookup yields CDR1 LNHDA and CDR2 SQIVND (reference sequence). The CDR3 is 17 residues long. The germline V and J ends were trimmed by 5 bases and 11 bases, with 28 bases remaining between them. The CDR3 spells CASSPHHPTSGTGSQHF. CDR3 DNA sequence: TGTGCCAGTAGTCCCCACCATCCGACATCGGGTACGGGGTCCCAGCATTTT.

This clonotype has ten or more counts. The V call is TRBV6-2 or TRBV6-3, the J call TRBJ2-2; 13 nucleotides align to TRBD2. V lost 2 bases and J lost 6; bases outside the gene matches: 6. Germline CDR1 is MNHEY and CDR2 is SVGEGT. The CDR3 extends over 17 amino acids. The CDR3 nucleotides read TGTGCCAGCAGTTACGGACGGACTAGCGGGAGCCCCGGGGAGCTGTTTTTT. This codes for CASSYGRTSGSPGELFF.

This clonotype was counted many times. The DNA of the CDR3 is TGTGCCAGCATGTCGAAGGAGAATTCACCCCTCCACTTT. It is translated as CASMSKENSPLHF. The rearrangement uses TRBV6-1 and TRBJ1-6; D not resolved. The CDR3 totals 13 residues. CDR1 MNHNS and CDR2 SASEGT come from the germline V gene. Deletions cut 7 bases from V and 7 bases from J, with 11 bases between.

In its sample, this clonotype was seen many times. The V call is TRBV2, the J call TRBJ1-4; the match to TRBD1 covers 8 bases. The CDR3 covers 18 residues. V lost 2 bases to trimming and J lost 3 bases; unmatched junction nucleotides: 11. Germline CDR1 is SNHLY and CDR2 is FYNNEI. CDR3 amino acids: CASSEFSAGGLSNEKLFF. The DNA for the CDR3 is TGTGCCAGCAGTGAATTTTCGGCAGGGGGCCTGTCTAATGAAAAACTGTTTTTT.